Below are 21 T cell receptor beta chains sequenced from a single sample in a study of blood T cell repertoires in COVID-19. Sequencing was performed with immunoSEQ multiplex PCR; in TCRdb, only in-frame clones are kept and a portion is missing. Of over 300,000 clones listed, 90% are singletons. Sequencing input: peripheral blood. The source is a man in his late teens or twenties with active or convalescent COVID-19.

This clone has just one count. The V gene is TRBV7-2, the J gene TRBJ2-5; TRBD1 might be the D (6 bases). The germline V gene encodes CDR1 SGHTA and CDR2 FQGNSA. Between the trimmed V and J ends, which lost 5 bases and 5 bases, there was a span of 15 bases. The CDR3 has 14 residues. The CDR3 protein is CASSPIPGDETQYF. The CDR3 DNA follows: TGTGCCAGCAGCCCAATACCAGGGGACGAGACCCAGTACTTC.

This clone was observed a single time. The rearrangement uses TRBV28 and TRBJ2-1, with 9 bases that match TRBD2. V gave up 5 bases and J gave up 8 bases; unmatched junction bases: 7. The CDR3 extends over 14 amino acids. Germline assignment: CDR1 MDHEN and CDR2 SYDVKM. The CDR3 nucleotides read TGTGCCAGCAGTCTAGCGGGGACTTTGCATGAGCAGTTCTTC. Protein sequence: CASSLAGTLHEQFF.

This chain connects TRBV5-1 to TRBJ2-7; 11 bases match TRBD2. J lost 3 bases, V lost 5 bases, and 7 bases had no gene match. The CDR3 loop spans 15 amino acids. Germline-derived CDR1 and CDR2 are SGHRS and YFSETQ. CDR3 nucleotide sequence: TGCGCCAGCAGGCCAACTAGCGGGAGTTTCTACGAGCAGTACTTC. Translation: CASRPTSGSFYEQYF.

The chain is built from TRBV14 and TRBJ2-7; 9 positions agree with TRBD2. Unmatched junction bases numbered 6, after V lost 3 bases and J lost 6 bases. The CDR3 has 14 amino acids. The V gene's germline CDR1 is SGHDN and CDR2 FVKESK. CDR3 sequence: CASSHRAGGSEQYF. CDR3 sequence (DNA): TGTGCCAGCAGCCATCGTGCGGGAGGGAGCGAGCAGTACTTC.

This chain's CDR3 is CASSLDYYGETQYF. DNA for the CDR3: TGTGCCAGCAGTCTTGACTACTATGGGGAGACCCAGTACTTC. The chain employs TRBV27 and TRBJ2-5; possibly TRBD2 for D (5 bases). Germline-derived CDR1 and CDR2 are MNHEY and SMNVEV (reference sequence). The CDR3 length is 14 residues. V lost 5 bases to trimming and J lost 5 bases, with 15 bases between them.

The gene calls are TRBV27 and TRBJ2-3, with unresolved D. There are 16 residues in the CDR3. V lost 3 bases, J lost 7 bases, and 20 bases lay in between. CDR1 is MNHEY and CDR2 is SMNVEV in the germline V gene (reference sequence). The DNA of the CDR3 is TGTGCCAGCAGTTTCCAGGCAGGAATTACTTCCTATACGCAGTATTTT. Translating it yields CASSFQAGITSYTQYF.

This chain joins TRBV4-3 and TRBJ1-5; 9 bases map to TRBD1. Germline loops: CDR1 LGHNA, CDR2 YSLEER. V gave up 0 bases and J gave up 7 bases; unmatched junction bases: 7. CDR3 length: 16 residues. CDR3 DNA: TGCGCCAGCAGCCAAGACGGGACAGGGAGGTTACAGCCCCAGCATTTT. Amino acid sequence: CASSQDGTGRLQPQHF.

As DNA, the CDR3 is TGTGCCAGCAGCTTAGGCCCACAGCTTGGGAGGAGGTTCTTC. As protein: CASSLGPQLGRRFF. This sequence joins TRBV7-3 and TRBJ2-1, with D possibly matching TRBD2 (6 bases). The V gene's germline CDR1 is SGHTA and CDR2 FQGTGA. V lost 2 bases, J lost 15 bases, and 20 bases lay in between. CDR3 length: 14 amino acids.

The chain links TRBV9 to TRBJ1-1, with 7 bases aligning to TRBD1. After removal of 5 bases from V and 0 bases from J, the junction contained 4 bases not matched to a gene. Germline assignment: CDR1 SGDLS and CDR2 YYNGEE. The CDR3 covers 14 residues. DNA of the CDR3: TGTGCCAGCAGTTTTGACAGGGTGAACACTGAAGCTTTCTTT. Protein product: CASSFDRVNTEAFF.

The V and J genes are TRBV5-1 and TRBJ2-3, with D possibly TRBD1 on 5 matching bases. V was clipped by 3 bases and J by 2 bases, with 13 bases between them. Germline CDR1 reads SGHRS; CDR2 reads YFSETQ. This CDR3 is 15 amino acids long. This CDR3 is CASSSSDRNTDTQYF. For the CDR3, the DNA is TGCGCCAGCAGCTCGAGTGACAGAAACACAGATACGCAGTATTTT.

The chain links TRBV4-3 to TRBJ1-3; D is possibly TRBD1 (6 bases). The CDR3 is 16 residues long. Germline V gene data show CDR1 as LGHNA and CDR2 as YSLEER. The V and J ends lost 1 base and 1 base respectively, with 11 bases between them. DNA of the CDR3: TGCGCCAGCAGCCAAGGCAAGACAGGTTCTGGAAACACCATATATTTT. Its protein product is CASSQGKTGSGNTIYF.

V usage is TRBV5-6 and J usage is TRBJ1-6; TRBD1 matches at 7 bases. The length of the CDR3 is 16 residues. V shed 1 base and J 5 bases; nucleotides not matched to a gene: 6. Looked up from germline, CDR1 is SGHDT and CDR2 is YYEEEE. The CDR3 sequence: CASSLLPDRDNSPLHF. The DNA for the CDR3 is TGTGCCAGCAGCTTGTTACCCGACAGGGATAATTCACCCCTCCACTTT.

The chain uses TRBV28 and TRBJ2-5; 11 bases line up with TRBD2. Germline V gives CDR1 MDHEN, CDR2 SYDVKM. The J segment lost 5 bases and the V segment lost 3 bases, leaving 2 bases of the junction unmatched. The length of the CDR3 is 14 residues. The CDR3 DNA follows: TGTGCCAGCAGTTTGACTAGCGGGGCGGAGACCCAGTACTTC. It codes for CASSLTSGAETQYF.

The chain couples TRBV4-3 to TRBJ2-1; 11 positions match TRBD2. This CDR3 spans 16 amino acids. Per the germline V gene, CDR1 is LGHNA and CDR2 is YSLEER. V lost 4 bases to trimming and J lost 6 bases; unmatched junction nucleotides: 8. The CDR3 spells CASSLTGTSGFNEQFF. Written as DNA, the CDR3 is TGCGCCAGCAGCCTGACCGGGACTAGCGGCTTCAATGAGCAGTTCTTC.

The chain employs TRBV4-2 and TRBJ2-1, with D possibly matching TRBD2 (7 bases). V was cut by 0 bases and J by 6 bases, with 18 bases left in between. CDR3 length: 17 amino acids. In germline, CDR1 is LGHNA, CDR2 YNFKEQ. CDR3 sequence: CASSQDIGGPGGNEQFF. The CDR3 nucleotides read TGTGCCAGCAGCCAAGATATCGGGGGGCCGGGTGGCAATGAGCAGTTCTTC.

The chain has TRBV11-2 and TRBJ2-3, with TRBD2 identical over 11 bases. J gave up 10 bases and V 5 bases, and 11 bases lay outside the gene matches. CDR1 is SGHAT and CDR2 is FQNNGV in the germline V gene. The CDR3 has 15 residues. The CDR3 DNA reads as TGTGCCAGCAGCGTGACTAGCGGGGCATTAATGTCGCAGTATTTT. Translating gives CASSVTSGALMSQYF.

The V gene is TRBV19, the J gene TRBJ2-3; TRBD1 aligns across 7 bases. J was trimmed by 3 bases and V by 11 bases; bases with no gene match: 11. Germline V gene lookup returns CDR1 LNHDA and CDR2 SQIVND (reference sequence). The CDR3 has 14 residues. CDR3 residues: CASRFQGETDTQYF. In DNA form, the CDR3 reads TGTGCCTCAAGGTTTCAGGGGGAAACAGATACGCAGTATTTT.

This chain connects TRBV28 to TRBJ2-7; unclear D gene. Per the germline V gene, CDR1 is MDHEN and CDR2 is SYDVKM. The V gene lost 5 bases and the J gene lost 4 bases, with 9 bases spanning the gap. This CDR3 has 12 residues. CDR3 amino acids: CASSLRTYEQYF. The CDR3 DNA reads TGTGCCAGCAGTCTCCGAACATACGAGCAGTACTTC.

This chain joins TRBV24-1 and TRBJ2-1; tentative D call: TRBD2 (6 bases). This CDR3 comprises 17 residues. V was cut by 3 bases and J by 0 bases, with 14 bases left in between. Germline lookup yields CDR1 KGHDR and CDR2 SFDVKD. CDR3 sequence: CATSDRRLGSSYNEQFF. In nucleotides, the CDR3 is TGTGCCACCAGTGATCGTCGACTAGGAAGCTCCTACAATGAGCAGTTCTTC.

The rearrangement joins TRBV18 to TRBJ2-7; perhaps TRBD1 as D (6 bases). Germline V gene sequence: CDR1 KGHSH, CDR2 LQKENI. This CDR3 is 17 amino acids long. The V and J ends lost 4 bases and 0 bases respectively, with 19 bases between them. The CDR3 protein is CASSQITGTPNSYEQYF. The CDR3 nucleotides are TGTGCCAGCTCACAAATCACCGGGACACCTAACTCCTACGAGCAGTACTTC.

The CDR3 sequence is CARERGRHNYGYTF. The CDR3 DNA reads TGTGCCAGAGAGAGAGGGAGGCACAACTATGGCTACACCTTC. The genes are TRBV2 and TRBJ1-2; D is unclear. The CDR3 has 14 amino acids. V lost 9 bases and J 2 bases, leaving 16 bases between the germline ends. CDR1 and CDR2 from the germline V gene are SNHLY and FYNNEI.